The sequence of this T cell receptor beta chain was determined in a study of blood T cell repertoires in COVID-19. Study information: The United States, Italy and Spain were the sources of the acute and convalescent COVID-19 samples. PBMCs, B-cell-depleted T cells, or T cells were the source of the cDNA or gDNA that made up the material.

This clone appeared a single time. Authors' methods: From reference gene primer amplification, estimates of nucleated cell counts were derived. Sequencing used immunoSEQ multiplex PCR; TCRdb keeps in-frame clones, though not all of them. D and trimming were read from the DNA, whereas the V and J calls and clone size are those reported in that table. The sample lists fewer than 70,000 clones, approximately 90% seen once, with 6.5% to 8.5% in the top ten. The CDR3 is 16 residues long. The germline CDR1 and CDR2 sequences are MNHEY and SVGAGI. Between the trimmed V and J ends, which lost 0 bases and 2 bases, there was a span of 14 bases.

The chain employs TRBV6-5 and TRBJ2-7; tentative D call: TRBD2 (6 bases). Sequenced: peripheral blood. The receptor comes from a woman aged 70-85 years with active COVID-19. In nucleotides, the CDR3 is TGTGCCAGCAGTTACTCGATAGCGGCCTTTACCTACGAGCAGTACTTC. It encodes CASSYSIAAFTYEQYF.